This T cell receptor beta chain stems from a study of blood T cell repertoires in COVID-19 (dated by TCRdb to between 2020 and 2021). Background for the entire study: Samples covering the acute and convalescent phases of COVID-19 were provided by collaborators in the United States, Italy and Spain. A freely available public database, intended as a resource for researchers studying the immune response to SARS-CoV-2, is where the repertoires were released. Subjects who had been exposed to COVID-19, were actively infected with it, or had recovered from it provided the deeply sampled blood TCRbeta repertoires that made up the dataset. The sample metadata nearly always contained a de-identified subject ID, COVID-19 status, age in years and sex. Where available, HLA class I and class II types were taken from metadata supplied by the sample provider and were not determined by assay-based typing. The samples were drawn from two sources: the first 160 participants of the ongoing ImmuneRACE study, and 1,000 to 1,500 subjects contributed by 6 global collaborators. The material from the prospective study consisted of cDNA or gDNA derived from T cells, B-cell-depleted T cells, or PBMCs.

The collaborating institutions used their own protocols to collect whole blood in K2EDTA tubes. For TCRbeta analysis, collaborator samples were shipped as frozen whole blood, as isolated PBMCs, or as DNA extracted from either sample type. The full study reports these points: The amount of clinical and demographic metadata varied by source and participant and was provided uncurated.

TCRbeta CDR3 regions were amplified from genomic DNA by means of the immunoSEQ Assay, a bias-controlled multiplex PCR. Concerning the study's data processing: Within the assay, amplification of reference gene primers was used to estimate how many nucleated cells each sample contained. Sequence reads were collapsed and filtered to measure the absolute abundance of every unique TCRbeta CDR3 rearrangement. For each sample, productive Simpson clonality was calculated as the square root of Simpson's diversity index across productive rearrangements. What TCRdb holds here is the immuneACCESS table cut down to in-frame rearrangements. Part of the clones is not present; checked against another copy, under half of the missing clones reflect an unresolved V gene, and the others are unexplained. Clonal size and the V and J genes are those of that table, whereas D and trimming came from the DNA. The sample yields roughly 30,000 clones; 85% were counted once. The ten largest clones add up to more than 14% of the sample.

V gives up 5 bases and J gives up 6 bases, and the segment between their germline ends measures 11 bases. Taken from cysteine to phenylalanine, the CDR3 has 12 residues. CDR3 DNA is the only sequence kept; it has 36 bases, read in frame from the first base. As encoded in the germline V gene, CDR1 is SGHTA while CDR2 is FQGNSA. This clone was seen a handful of times. Its antigen is still unknown. It has no much larger one-base neighbor in the sample; base qualities were not kept. The rearrangement joined TRBV7-2 to TRBJ2-7; confidence is insufficient to name the D gene. This receptor was identified in a human donor with acute or convalescent COVID-19. The donor label of this sample is uncertain. The sequenced material came from peripheral blood. The CDR3 amino acid sequence is: CASSPSMAEQYF. The nucleotides read TGTGCCAGCAGCCCTTCGATGGCCGAGCAGTACTTC.